A selection of T cell receptor beta chains follows, all from one sample in a study of cytomegalovirus exposure and HLA in healthy donors. Method: immunoSEQ multiplex PCR; TCRdb's copy keeps in-frame clones and lacks some. In the table there are roughly 180,000 clones, under 80% of which are singletons. Material for sequencing was PBMCs. These receptors were taken from a young woman in good health and CMV-seropositive. The CDR3 runs from the conserved cysteine through the conserved F or W. The D gene is left open where the match is weak. Size is omitted from some rows. Given values are once, few, many or a class for expanded clones.

CDR3: CASSVGGRSTDTQYF
DNA: TGTGCCAGCAGCGTCGGCGGGAGATCCACAGATACGCAGTATTTT
V: TRBV9
size: -
D: TRBD2
J: TRBJ2-3

CDR3: CARSGNTIYF
DNA: TGTGCCCGGTCTGGAAACACCATATATTTT
V: TRBV28
size: -
D: -
J: TRBJ1-3

CDR3: CASRIVSGTPRYGYTF
DNA: TGTGCCAGCAGAATTGTTTCCGGGACACCCCGCTATGGCTACACCTTC
V: TRBV28
size: -
D: -
J: TRBJ1-2

CDR3: CASSQGGRGDTDTQYF
DNA: TGCGCCAGCAGCCAGGGGGGGCGGGGGGACACAGATACGCAGTATTTT
V: TRBV4-3
size: -
D: TRBD2
J: TRBJ2-3

CDR3: CASSFRHRYGYTF
DNA: TGTGCCAGCAGCTTTAGACATCGCTATGGCTACACCTTC
V: TRBV5-8
size: -
D: -
J: TRBJ1-2

CDR3: CASSADRVNSNQPQHF
DNA: TGTGCCAGCAGCGCCGACAGGGTCAATAGCAATCAGCCCCAGCATTTT
V: TRBV2
size: -
D: TRBD1
J: TRBJ1-5

CDR3: CATSRARDYEQYF
DNA: TGTGCCACCAGCAGAGCCCGGGACTACGAGCAGTACTTC
V: TRBV15
size: -
D: -
J: TRBJ2-7

CDR3: CASTILPGSETQYF
DNA: TGTGCCAGCACTATCCTCCCGGGTTCCGAGACCCAGTACTTC
V: TRBV6-1
size: -
D: -
J: TRBJ2-5

CDR3: CASSPGTFSPLHF
DNA: TGTGCCAGCAGCCCTGGGACATTTTCACCCCTCCACTTT
V: TRBV5-6
size: -
D: -
J: TRBJ1-6

CDR3: CASTGAGVNIQYF
DNA: TGTGCCAGCACAGGGGCAGGGGTAAACATTCAGTACTTC
V: TRBV6-6
size: once
D: -
J: TRBJ2-4

CDR3: CASLGQLNTEAFF
DNA: TGCGCCAGCTTAGGACAGTTAAACACTGAAGCTTTCTTT
V: TRBV10-2
size: -
D: -
J: TRBJ1-1

CDR3: CAIRGQGNYNEQFF
DNA: TGTGCCATCAGGGGACAGGGTAACTACAATGAGCAGTTCTTC
V: TRBV10-3
size: once
D: TRBD1
J: TRBJ2-1

CDR3: CASSLSLSGAYNEQFF
DNA: TGTGCCAGCAGCTTATCTCTTAGCGGGGCCTACAATGAGCAGTTCTTC
V: TRBV5-4
size: -
D: TRBD2
J: TRBJ2-1

CDR3: CASTDRVDGYTF
DNA: TGTGCCAGCACGGACAGGGTGGATGGCTACACCTTC
V: TRBV9
size: -
D: TRBD1
J: TRBJ1-2

CDR3: CASSSGTGGTYGYTF
DNA: TGTGCCAGCAGTTCCGGGACAGGCGGTACCTATGGCTACACCTTC
V: TRBV6-5
size: -
D: TRBD1
J: TRBJ1-2

CDR3: CASSQRSQGGEQYF
DNA: TGCGCCAGCAGCCAAAGGAGTCAGGGGGGCGAGCAGTACTTC
V: TRBV4-3
size: -
D: -
J: TRBJ2-7

CDR3: CAISESLRTSNQPQHF
DNA: TGTGCCATCAGTGAGTCTTTAAGGACAAGCAATCAGCCCCAGCATTTT
V: TRBV10-3
size: once
D: -
J: TRBJ1-5

CDR3: CASSQGLAGAETQYF
DNA: TGTGCCAGCAGCCAGGGACTAGCGGGGGCAGAGACCCAGTACTTC
V: TRBV14
size: -
D: TRBD2
J: TRBJ2-5

CDR3: CASSHLHREGDYGYTF
DNA: TGTGCCAGCAGCCACCTTCATCGTGAGGGGGACTATGGCTACACCTTC
V: TRBV14
size: -
D: -
J: TRBJ1-2

CDR3: CASSITGGPTYEQYF
DNA: TGTGCCAGCAGCATTACAGGGGGACCTACCTACGAGCAGTACTTC
V: TRBV7-2
size: -
D: TRBD1
J: TRBJ2-7

CDR3: CASSLARIWRGIQNYGYTF
DNA: TGTGCCAGCAGCTTAGCGCGCATCTGGAGAGGTATCCAGAACTATGGCTACACCTTC
V: TRBV7-8
size: -
D: -
J: TRBJ1-2

CDR3: CASSVGGREALHF
DNA: TGTGCCAGCAGCGTAGGAGGACGGGAGGCCCTCCACTTT
V: TRBV9
size: few
D: -
J: TRBJ1-6

CDR3: CASSLIAGSTDTQYF
DNA: TGTGCCAGCAGTTTAATAGCGGGGAGCACAGATACGCAGTATTTT
V: TRBV28
size: -
D: TRBD2
J: TRBJ2-3

CDR3: CASSEGTGYGYTF
DNA: TGTGCCAGCAGCGAGGGGACAGGCTATGGCTACACCTTC
V: TRBV9
size: -
D: TRBD1
J: TRBJ1-2

CDR3: CASSFDGDSPLHF
DNA: TGTGCCAGTAGTTTTGACGGAGATTCACCCCTCCACTTT
V: TRBV19
size: few
D: -
J: TRBJ1-6

CDR3: CASGREGSYEQYF
DNA: TGTGCCAGCGGGAGGGAAGGGTCCTACGAGCAGTACTTC
V: TRBV6-5
size: -
D: TRBD2
J: TRBJ2-7

CDR3: CASTSTGWNSPLHF
DNA: TGTGCCAGCACCTCGACAGGGTGGAACTCACCCCTCCACTTT
V: TRBV28
size: -
D: TRBD1
J: TRBJ1-6

CDR3: CASSVGTGNEQFF
DNA: TGTGCCAGCAGTGTAGGGACAGGGAATGAGCAGTTCTTC
V: TRBV6-4
size: -
D: TRBD1
J: TRBJ2-1

CDR3: CATSGNRDRAYEQYF
DNA: TGTGCCACCAGCGGTAACCGGGACAGGGCCTACGAGCAGTACTTC
V: TRBV15
size: -
D: TRBD1
J: TRBJ2-7

CDR3: CASSSGREQYF
DNA: TGCGCCAGCAGCAGCGGTCGCGAGCAGTACTTC
V: TRBV4-3
size: -
D: -
J: TRBJ2-7

CDR3: CASRFSSGGAYEQYF
DNA: TGTGCAAGTCGCTTTAGTAGCGGGGGGGCCTACGAGCAGTACTTC
V: TRBV12-2
size: -
D: -
J: TRBJ2-7

CDR3: CAWTGTGGGEQYF
DNA: TGTGCCTGGACCGGGACGGGAGGGGGCGAGCAGTACTTC
V: TRBV30
size: -
D: TRBD2
J: TRBJ2-7

CDR3: CASSSGATYNEQFF
DNA: TGTGCCAGCAGCTCTGGGGCAACCTACAATGAGCAGTTCTTC
V: TRBV5-4
size: -
D: -
J: TRBJ2-1

CDR3: CASSHHLYRGPQSSYNEQFF
DNA: TGTGCCAGCAGCCATCATTTATACAGGGGACCCCAGAGCTCCTACAATGAGCAGTTCTTC
V: TRBV14
size: -
D: TRBD1
J: TRBJ2-1

CDR3: CASRTGQGKETQYF
DNA: TGCGCCAGCAGGACCGGACAGGGTAAGGAGACCCAGTACTTC
V: TRBV5-1
size: -
D: TRBD1
J: TRBJ2-5

CDR3: CARSTGDVDQPQHF
DNA: TGTGCCAGGTCGACAGGCGACGTCGATCAGCCCCAGCATTTT
V: TRBV2
size: -
D: -
J: TRBJ1-5

CDR3: CASSLDAVGAGGETQYF
DNA: TGTGCCAGCAGCTTAGATGCCGTGGGAGCGGGGGGGGAGACCCAGTACTTC
V: TRBV11-2
size: -
D: TRBD2
J: TRBJ2-5

CDR3: CASSTNPSYEQYF
DNA: TGTGCCAGTTCGACTAACCCCTCCTACGAGCAGTACTTC
V: TRBV27
size: -
D: -
J: TRBJ2-7

CDR3: CASNARESSYEQYF
DNA: TGTGCCAGCAATGCTAGAGAGAGCTCCTACGAGCAGTACTTC
V: TRBV6-5
size: -
D: -
J: TRBJ2-7

CDR3: CASKPAAKMNEQFF
DNA: TGTGCCAGCAAACCAGCGGCGAAAATGAATGAGCAGTTCTTC
V: TRBV13
size: -
D: -
J: TRBJ2-1

CDR3: CASSPPGYGYTF
DNA: TGTGCCAGCAGCCCCCCCGGGTATGGCTACACCTTC
V: TRBV9
size: -
D: -
J: TRBJ1-2

CDR3: CASRDISYEQYF
DNA: TGTGCCAGCCGGGACATCTCCTACGAGCAGTACTTC
V: TRBV6-6
size: -
D: -
J: TRBJ2-7

CDR3: CASSLGSLPYEQYF
DNA: TGTGCCAGCAGCTTGGGGAGCCTCCCCTACGAGCAGTACTTC
V: TRBV7-3
size: few
D: -
J: TRBJ2-7

CDR3: CASSSLSGGAVTGELFF
DNA: TGTGCCAGCAGCTCCCTTAGCGGGGGGGCCGTCACCGGGGAGCTGTTTTTT
V: TRBV7-2
size: -
D: TRBD2
J: TRBJ2-2

CDR3: CASSSGSAQETQYF
DNA: TGTGCCAGCAGTTCGGGGAGCGCCCAAGAGACCCAGTACTTC
V: TRBV28
size: -
D: -
J: TRBJ2-5

CDR3: CASSLGGRGMNTEAFF
DNA: TGTGCCAGCAGCTTGGGGGGGCGAGGAATGAACACTGAAGCTTTCTTT
V: TRBV7-3
size: few
D: -
J: TRBJ1-1

CDR3: CASSIRRLTDTQYF
DNA: TGTGCCAGTAGTATACGTAGACTCACAGATACGCAGTATTTT
V: TRBV19
size: -
D: -
J: TRBJ2-3

CDR3: CASSPHPGSYEQYF
DNA: TGTGCCAGCAGCCCCCATCCGGGGTCCTACGAGCAGTACTTC
V: TRBV7-3
size: few
D: -
J: TRBJ2-7

CDR3: CASSSGLAGTYEQYF
DNA: TGTGCCAGCAGCTCGGGACTAGCGGGGACCTACGAGCAGTACTTC
V: TRBV11-2
size: -
D: TRBD2
J: TRBJ2-7

CDR3: CATTSGGLASTDTQYF
DNA: TGCGCCACCACTAGCGGGGGGCTTGCTAGCACAGATACGCAGTATTTT
V: TRBV4-3
size: -
D: TRBD2
J: TRBJ2-3

CDR3: CASSESGTGGFDEQFF
DNA: TGCGCCAGCAGTGAGTCAGGGACAGGGGGCTTCGATGAGCAGTTCTTC
V: TRBV10-1
size: -
D: TRBD1
J: TRBJ2-1

CDR3: CASSPEGWKEIAQYF
DNA: TGCGCCAGCAGCCCGGAGGGGTGGAAGGAGATAGCCCAGTACTTC
V: TRBV5-1
size: -
D: -
J: TRBJ2-5

CDR3: CASSQAGGASYEQYF
DNA: TGCGCCAGCAGCCAAGCAGGGGGAGCCTCCTACGAGCAGTACTTC
V: TRBV4-1
size: few
D: TRBD1
J: TRBJ2-7

CDR3: CASSFRGGVGYEQYF
DNA: TGTGCCAGCAGCTTCCGGGGGGGGGTCGGCTACGAGCAGTACTTC
V: TRBV7-2
size: -
D: TRBD2
J: TRBJ2-7